This TCR beta chain comes out of a study of cytomegalovirus exposure and HLA in healthy donors. Study details: Most genotyped donors, around 86% of 350 to 500, had Caucasian-associated genetic ancestry.

Points from the study as a whole: TCR beta chain V- and J-gene trimming was linked, in a later analysis, to a missense variant in DCLRE1C. Being productive about 87% or about 30% of the time was typical of most TCR beta V segments in an earlier analysis.

The PCR ran on 60 Vbeta and 13 Jbeta primers. The table came from immunoSEQ multiplex PCR; TCRdb's copy has only in-frame clones and leaves some out. The sample contains just over 200,000 clones, roughly 80% of which appear only once. In regard to this clone: Its antigen is unidentified.

This CDR3 is built from 12 residues. Per germline, CDR1 SQVTM and CDR2 ANQGSEA. Trimming took 6 bases from V and 6 from J, leaving 14 bases between them. These donors, healthy bone marrow donors, were studied. The V call is TRBV29-1, the J call TRBJ1-1; no definite D call. The TCR sequence derives from a woman aged 40 to 55 in good health and CMV-seronegative. Sequences were obtained from PBMCs. The CDR3 bases are TGCAGCGTAGCGACGGCGCGCTCTGAAGCTTTCTTT. Its translation is CSVATARSEAFF.